This record looks at one T cell receptor beta chain sequence and its context. Its specific antigen is unknown. The input lacks base qualities; no much larger clone sits a single base away. The cohort consisted of approximately 670 healthy bone marrow donors. At the time of sampling, all cohort members were nominally healthy, though unrecorded immune exposures were likely present. The donor was CMV seronegative and belonged to the group of around 400 seronegative cohort members. Every donor gave a peripheral blood sample, and the peripheral blood mononuclear cells from that sample were used for TCR beta sequencing. The Qiagen DNeasy Blood Extraction Kit was used to extract genomic DNA from the blood cell samples. Library preparation used the immunoSEQ multiplex PCR assay. For the multiplex PCR, a mixture combining 60 forward primers for TCR Vbeta segments and 13 reverse primers for TCR Jbeta segments was used. Amplification of the CDR3 region of rearranged TCR beta genes was performed with a multiplex PCR assay on genomic DNA. Amplified TCR beta libraries were sequenced as 87-base-pair reads on the Illumina HiSeq System. The study's processing was this. A later analysis tallied 75 million to 95 million unique TCR beta chains across the 666 repertoires, and about 12 million of those chains were shared by two or more donors. To remove PCR and sequencing errors, raw reads were error-corrected and collapsed into unique sequences using a nearest-neighbor algorithm that merged closely related sequences. Alignment of CDR3 sequences to IMGT reference sequences was used to assign V, D and J gene segments. For a sequence to be retained, a match of at least six nucleotides was required to both a V gene segment and a J gene segment. A rearrangement was called productive if the CDR3 had no stop codons and remained in frame with V and J, and every other rearrangement was called non-productive. Following IMGT convention, CDR3 was defined as the stretch from the second conserved V-encoded cysteine to the conserved J-encoded phenylalanine. The earlier analysis of some 550 of the donors excluded any sequence lacking an unambiguous match to a single V gene segment. An earlier analysis of almost 600 of the donors classified V segments as functional when productive rearrangements were above 56.7% and as segregating when the standard deviation between donors was above 5%. To diagnose cytomegalovirus status from the catalog of TCR beta chain sequences, a statistical classification framework was built. In a later analysis, TCR nucleotide sequences were compared against IMGT/GENE-DB human TR gene sequences so that V and J genes could be assigned. The TCRdist pipeline was used in a later analysis to assign CDR3 sequences and most-parsimonious VDJ recombination scenarios. In a later analysis, each TCR beta chain was defined by its CDR3 amino acid sequence together with its V-gene family, and reads without a unique V-gene family were excluded. As a way to deal with suspected cross-contamination and a sequencing artifact, a later analysis dropped nearly 600 nucleotide sequences that were highly shared and had low generation probability. In a later analysis, a clonal expansion index for each public chain was calculated from normalized within-repertoire ranks of inferred template counts. Generation probabilities in a later analysis came from a VDJ recombination model fitted to out-of-frame rearrangements, and those results were checked against IGoR. In a later analysis, TCR-TCR, TCR-HLA and TCR-CMV co-occurrence was scored with hypergeometric tests, and a repertoire-size bias correction was applied to TCR pairs. False discovery rates were estimated in a later analysis by permuting HLA or CMV assignments 20 times. In a later analysis, co-occurring TCRs were grouped using DBSCAN, with TCRdist sequence similarity added in when clustering inside HLA-allele-positive subsets. Repertoires with fewer than 30,000 or more than 120,000 public chains, plus five repertoires with anomalous nucleotide sharing, were excluded from co-occurrence clustering. The table was pulled from immuneACCESS by TCRdb, which kept in-frame rearrangements only. Such tables lose some clones; where checked, under half of the loss comes from unresolved V genes, and the rest has no known cause. Clone size and the V and J calls come from that table; the DNA yielded D and trimming. The sample yields 35,000 to 40,000 clones; 74% were counted once. The ten largest clonotypes hold about 5.7% of the sample.

The data stem from a study of cytomegalovirus exposure and HLA in healthy donors (dated by TCRdb to about 2017). Context from the whole study: An earlier analysis of 587 of the donors reported 250 to 350 Gb of sequence data and roughly 110 million unique TCR beta sequences from about 179 million T cells. The study combined high-throughput TCR immunosequencing, statistical association of individual TCRs with disease status, and machine learning to predict cytomegalovirus infection status. Typing coverage differed by locus: A, B, C, DRB1 and DQB1 were typed in about 620-630 donors, DQA1 in approximately 520, DPA1 in around 610, and DPB1 in 400 to 490. HLA typing included class I and class II loci at four-digit resolution. Donor age, sex, ethnicity and CMV serostatus were compiled alongside the repertoire data. The study was designed to test whether signatures of past pathogen exposure could be identified by cataloging public T cell receptors. Among a few hundred genotyped donors of the cohort, an average of 235,054 unique TCR beta nucleotide sequences were sequenced per donor, about a sixth of them non-productive. The later analysis used no new phenotypic data to find candidate immune exposures, relying instead on TCR beta sequences and their occurrence across donors. Because of strong linkage in the cohort, roughly five DR-DQ haplotypes were treated as single units for association and clustering. An early release that covered about 600 HLA-typed donors contained 300 to 350 gigabases of sequencing data and tens of millions of unique TCR sequences. All discovery cohort repertoires had been generated using a single sequencing platform. In a later genetic analysis, genome-wide SNP genotypes for about 55% of the roughly 670 donors were used, and that subset was treated as a discovery cohort. Along with the approximately 700-subject first cohort, a separate validation cohort of roughly 110 different subjects was used. Of the approximately 370 genotyped donors, less than 85% were placed in the genetic ancestry cluster associated with self-reported Caucasian donors. The study used immunosequencing to profile the T cell repertoires of 600 to 850 subjects and linked those repertoires to cytomegalovirus serostatus. A later analysis re-analyzed previously published TCR beta repertoires from about 730 donors and added high-resolution HLA genotyping to study TCR occurrence patterns. An earlier analysis of a few hundred of the donors applied high-throughput TCR beta sequencing to assess whether each TCR beta V gene segment acted as functional or pseudogenic. Results the study describes overall, beyond this receptor: In this cohort, only TCR beta chains were sequenced, and detectable features were limited by the absence of alpha or paired-chain data. An earlier analysis of approximately 570 of the donors showed that most TCR beta V segments appeared in productive rearrangements either about 87% or about 30% of the time, which broadly matched IMGT annotations. For the cohort, immune exposure information was limited to CMV serostatus. According to the authors, the approach could potentially be generalized to other disease states and immunological phenotypes. When HLA alleles, especially DR and DQ, strongly co-occurred, TCR associations were difficult to assign to individual alleles. In both the original and validation cohorts, the classifier was reported to diagnose cytomegalovirus status with high specificity and sensitivity. Compared with the roughly 720-donor mean, donors in an Asian-associated ancestry cluster had fewer N-insertions in productive TCRs, according to a later genetic analysis. A further reported finding was that TCR beta sequences accurately predicted the HLA-A and HLA-B alleles for most subjects in the first cohort. In vitro tests confirmed that three of the cytomegalovirus-associated TCR beta chains recognize cytomegalovirus antigens. A cluster of highly shared sequence variants was judged likely to be a technical artifact of the sequencing pipeline. Some IMGT-functional V segments, including TRBV6-2 and TRBV6-3, could not be told apart with the 87-base-pair reads, so those segments were excluded. In a later genetic analysis, a missense DCLRE1C variant was associated with V-gene and J-gene trimming of TCR beta chains, and the association was replicated in an independent cohort. Most TCR sequences were observed very rarely across donors, whereas some public TCRs were present in many individuals. At a false discovery rate of 0.05, a later analysis linked under 20,000 TCR beta sequences to specific HLA alleles. In a later analysis, HLA-associated TCR beta chains showed more clonal expansion and lower generation probabilities than non-associated chains that were equally common. In a later analysis, TCR association rates were found to vary across HLA loci, with the most associated TCRs seen for DRB1 alleles and the fewest for HLA-C alleles. Roughly uniform sequencing depth across donors was assumed in presence/absence analyses, although this assumption may not hold. About 15 rarely observed V segments, including chromosome 9 orphons, were excluded from the earlier analysis of about 610 of the donors because counts were too low. HLA typing was unavailable for some donors at each locus, so association tests used only the typed subset. A later analysis reported that several top co-occurrence clusters appeared linked to parvovirus B19, influenza, CMV and Epstein-Barr virus. Linkage disequilibrium might explain the correlated functional status among segregating V segments, but an unknown experimental factor could not be ruled out. The study listed approximately 150 TCR beta chains as associated with cytomegalovirus. In a later analysis, most CMV-associated TCR beta chains were found to appear HLA-restricted, with HLA associations seemingly driven largely by CMV exposure.

The germline V and J ends show losses of 4 bases and 7 bases respectively, and no gene match explains 4 bases of the junction. The germline V gene gives CDR1 as SQVTM and CDR2 as ANQGSEA. The CDR3, from cysteine to phenylalanine, totals 13 residues. Only the CDR3 part of the read is kept: 39 bases, read in frame from the first base. This TCR was recovered from a man aged 25-45 years in good health and CMV-seronegative. The chain is assembled from TRBV29-1 and TRBJ2-1; 10 central nucleotides agree with TRBD2. The sequenced sample consisted of PBMCs. CDR3 reads: CSVGASGRNEQFF. In nucleotide form, the sequence is TGCAGCGTTGGGGCTAGCGGGAGAAATGAGCAGTTCTTC.